This T cell receptor (beta chain) was documented in a study of identical twins. TCRdb analysed the 5' RACE reads with MiXCR anew, one entry per CDR3 protein. This sample has around 470,000 distinct CDR3 sequences; approximately 14% occur once, and the top ten carry approximately 0.52%. Study-level results: It was possible that invariant MAIT and iNKT cells partly confounded the zero-insertion analyses.

Deletions cut 5 bases from V and 7 bases from J, with 7 bases between. The CDR3 length is 11 residues. In germline, CDR1 is SGHNT, CDR2 YENEEA. Of note for this clonotype: Its antigen is not identified.

The data were also submitted as part of a second study, on yellow fever vaccine responses in identical twins.

Material for sequencing was CD4+ T cells sorted from blood. This receptor was identified in a woman aged 18-29 years in good health. The chain links TRBV11-3 to TRBJ2-3, with D uncertain. This chain's CDR3 is CASSGGYTQYF. In nucleotides, the CDR3 is TGTGCCAGCAGCGGCGGTTATACGCAGTATTTT. Looking up the rest from reference TRBV11-3 and TRBJ2-3 gives the full variable domain: EAGVVQSPRYKIIEKKQPVAFWCNPISGHNTLYWYLQNLGQGPELLIRYENEEAVDDSQLPKDRFSAERLKGVDSTLKIQPAELGDSAVYLCASSGGYTQYFGPGTRLTVL.